The sequence of this TCR beta chain was determined in a study of blood T cell repertoires in COVID-19. Study summary: Some COVID-19 samples were acute and others convalescent; all came from the United States, Italy and Spain.

Ages ranged from about 18 to 100 years, with residence in about two dozen US areas. Researchers sorted participants into cohorts using their self-reported clinical history. Authors' methods: Reference gene primers were amplified, and this amplification served to estimate nucleated cell counts. The data were produced by immunoSEQ multiplex PCR, yet TCRdb's version contains in-frame clones alone and is incomplete. The DNA gave D and trimming, while V, J and clone size come from that table. The sample contains 350,000 to 400,000 clones, roughly 91% of which appear only once. This CDR3 spans 13 amino acids. Per germline, CDR1 KGHSH and CDR2 LQKENI. Trimming took 2 bases from V and 8 from J, leaving 11 bases between them.

The sequence derives from a young woman who had recovered from COVID-19. The sequenced sample was PBMCs or T cells enriched from blood (not recorded which). The gene calls are TRBV18 and TRBJ2-3, with D possibly being TRBD2 (6 bases). CDR3 DNA sequence: TGTGCCAGCTCACCAGGGCAGGAGGGTACGCAGTATTTT. The encoded protein is CASSPGQEGTQYF.